This TCR beta chain was recovered during a study of shared clonotypes between healthy human individuals. This clone was counted many times. The ends lost 6 bases at V and 5 bases at J; junction bases unmatched: 3. This CDR3 is 13 amino acids long. The germline gives CDR1 MNHNY, CDR2 SVGAGI (reference sequence). Running of the assay took place at deep level. Method: immunoSEQ multiplex PCR; TCRdb's copy keeps in-frame clones and lacks some. The sample has hundreds of thousands of clones, around 79% seen once. The receptor was derived from a woman aged 40 to 49 in good health. Some clones in this sample may be carry-over from other donors' samples. The rearrangement uses TRBV6-6 and TRBJ2-4; TRBD2 agrees at 8 bases. The source material was PBMCs. CDR3 protein: CASSRGGENIQYF. CDR3 DNA sequence: TGTGCCAGCAGCCGGGGGGGGGAAAACATTCAGTACTTC.